This TCR beta chain was retrieved from a study of cytomegalovirus exposure and HLA in healthy donors. J gave up 9 bases and V 5 bases, and 7 bases lay outside the gene matches. The CDR3 sequence is 15 residues long. Germline CDR1 and CDR2: SGHTA and FQGNSA. With 60 Vbeta and 13 Jbeta primers, the PCR was carried out. TCRdb's copy holds only in-frame clones and misses some; the assay was immunoSEQ multiplex PCR. This table has about 160,000 clones, around 77% appearing once. The sample taken for sequencing was PBMCs. The receptor's source is a man in his fifties or sixties in good health and CMV-seropositive. The J gene is TRBJ1-6, the V gene TRBV7-2; 10 nucleotides match TRBD1. The CDR3 DNA is TGTGCCAGCAGCGCGGTGAGACAGGGGGCTTCACCCCTCCACTTT. It yields the protein CASSAVRQGASPLHF.